This T cell receptor beta chain was recovered during a study of T cells after yellow fever vaccination. One entry per CDR3 protein, called by TCRdb with MiXCR from the 5' RACE reads. The repertoire has about 260,000 distinct CDR3 sequences, around 5.3% of them found once; the top ten carry less than 3.5%. This clonotype was seen only a few times. Per the germline V gene, CDR1 is LNHNV and CDR2 is YYDKDF (reference sequence). Trimming took off 3 bases at V and 4 bases at J, with 19 bases between the two ends. The CDR3 length is 17 residues. Material: CD4+ T cells sorted from PBMCs, obtained on the day of the yellow fever booster vaccination. The rearrangement uses TRBV15 and TRBJ1-3; TRBD1 might be the D (6 bases). This receptor was obtained from a man younger than 30 who received the YFV17D yellow fever vaccine. The CDR3 nucleotides are TGTGCCACCAGCAGGGAGGGGGACTTAAAGGAGGGAAACACCATATATTTT. Translation gives CATSREGDLKEGNTIYF.